The next 7 T cell receptor beta chains were all read from a single sample in a study of T cells in Graves' hyperthyroidism and ophthalmopathy (dated by TCRdb to between 2017 and 2020). Library preparation used multiplex PCR. The sequencing machine was an Illumina HiSeq 2000. The TCR beta CDR3 regions were amplified from RNA transcripts. For the first round of RT-PCR on the TCR CDR3, the HTBI primer set was used together with the Qiagen OneStep RT-PCR kit. TCRdb passed the public sequencing reads through fastp at Q25 and MiXCR, retaining productive beta sequences. Entries that share a CDR3 protein sequence are merged under the most common genes and DNA. A total of over 700,000 distinct CDR3 sequences appear in this sample, over 35% of them only once. The ten biggest clones cover more than 25% of the sample. Material for sequencing was blood. These receptors all stem from a woman aged 40 to 50 with Graves' hyperthyroidism.

The gene calls are TRBV19 and TRBJ1-5; the D gene is possibly TRBD1 (5 bases). Trimming cost V 5 bases and J 10 bases, with 18 bases left between them. Germline loops: CDR1 LNHDA, CDR2 SQIVND (reference sequence). The length of the CDR3 is 14 residues. CDR3 amino acids: CASSLHRSSSPQHF. The CDR3 nucleotides are TGTGCCAGTAGTCTGCACAGGTCCTCTTCTCCCCAGCATTTT.

This clonotype was observed at least ten times. This chain uses TRBV7-2 with TRBJ1-4, with D possibly TRBD1 on 6 matching bases. Germline CDR1 reads SGHTA; CDR2 reads FQGNSA. Trimming removed 6 bases at V and 4 bases at J, with 12 bases between. CDR3 length equals 14 residues. The CDR3 DNA is TGTGCCAGCAGTCCTACAGGGCTTAATGAAAAACTGTTTTTT. As protein: CASSPTGLNEKLFF. Using reference TRBV7-2 and TRBJ1-4 for the parts outside the CDR3, the full variable domain is GAGVSQSPSNKVTEKGKDVELRCDPISGHTALYWYRQSLGQGLEFLIYFQGNSAPDKSGLPSDRFSAERTGGSVSTLTIQRTQQEDSAVYLCASSPTGLNEKLFFGSGTQLSVL.

This sequence joins TRBV13 and TRBJ1-1; no firm D call. Germline V lookup: CDR1 PRHDT, CDR2 FYEKMQ (reference sequence). The CDR3 loop spans 13 amino acids. V was cut by 2 bases and J by 4 bases, with 8 bases left in between. CDR3 residues: CASSLRAITEAFF. The CDR3 DNA reads as TGTGCCAGCAGCTTAAGAGCCATCACTGAAGCTTTCTTT.

This chain connects TRBV6-5 to TRBJ1-5; TRBD1 aligns across 9 bases. With 6 bases clipped from V and 4 bases from J, the junction kept 16 bases outside the gene matches. In germline, CDR1 is MNHEY, CDR2 SVGAGI. The CDR3 is made up of 18 amino acids. The CDR3 nucleotides are TGTGCCAGCAGGACCCCGGGACAGGGCCAAACTGAAAATCAGCCCCAGCATTTT. This encodes CASRTPGQGQTENQPQHF.

To note about this clonotype: Being one base from a much bigger clone, this may be a read error. The chain joins TRBV10-3 to TRBJ1-6; 7 bases map to TRBD1. CDR1 and CDR2 from the germline V gene are ENHRY and SYGVKD. The junction had 7 bases not matched to a gene; V was cut back by 6 bases and J by 5 bases. CDR3 length equals 15 residues. The CDR3 here is CAIRPTGTDNSPLHF. The CDR3 bases are TGTGCCATCAGACCGACCGGGACAGATAATTCACCCCTCCACTTT.

In its sample, this clonotype was seen a few times. The gene calls are TRBV19 and TRBJ1-1; maybe TRBD1 (5 bases). CDR1 LNHDA and CDR2 SQIVND come from the germline V gene (reference sequence). The ends were cut back, 11 bases at V and 11 bases at J, with 21 bases in the middle. The CDR3 is made up of 12 amino acids. Written as DNA, the CDR3 is TGTGCCGCCCCTGGGGTAACCGGGGGTGCTTTCTTT. Its translation is CAAPGVTGGAFF.

This clonotype was seen many times. The J gene is TRBJ1-6, the V gene TRBV9; D is possibly TRBD1 (5 bases). The germline V gene has CDR1 SGDLS and CDR2 YYNGEE. This CDR3 has 15 amino acids. V dropped 5 bases and J dropped 7 bases, with 16 bases sitting between them. The CDR3 sequence is CASRAPGTENSPLHF. The CDR3 DNA reads as TGTGCCAGCAGGGCTCCCGGGACGGAGAATTCACCCCTCCACTTT.